The rows below give T cell receptor beta chains drawn from one sample of a study of blood T cell repertoires in COVID-19. TCRdb's copy holds only in-frame clones and misses some; the assay was immunoSEQ multiplex PCR. The table includes 250,000 or so clones, around 90% detected once. The sequencing sample was made of peripheral blood. The receptors stem from a woman between 25 and 40 years old with acute or convalescent COVID-19. Both conserved end residues are part of each CDR3. Each record gives: D gene, clone size, J gene, V gene, CDR3 DNA, CDR3 protein. D genes are given only for firm matches. Expanded clones are given a class, and other clones once, few, many or no size at all.

>TRBD1|.|TRBJ2-5|TRBV5-1
TGCGCCAGCAGCACGGACAGGCAGACCCAGTACTTC
CASSTDRQTQYF
>TRBD1|.|TRBJ2-7|TRBV3-1/TRBV3-2
TGTGCCAGCAGCCAAGGACAGGGGGCCCGGGGGGAGCAGTACTTC
CASSQGQGARGEQYF
>TRBD1|.|TRBJ1-5|TRBV29-1
TGCAGCGTTCGTGACAGGGGGCAAGGCCAGCCCCAGCATTTT
CSVRDRGQGQPQHF
>.|.|TRBJ2-3|TRBV15
TGTGCCACCAGCAGACGGCGGGATCCATGGTCAGATACGCAGTATTTT
CATSRRRDPWSDTQYF
>.|.|TRBJ2-7|TRBV7-9
TGTGCCAGCAGCCCGGGGGGAGGGGACACCTCCTACGAGCAGTACTTC
CASSPGGGDTSYEQYF
>.|.|TRBJ2-7|TRBV13
TGTGCCAGCAGCTCAACGGACACCGAGCAGTACTTC
CASSSTDTEQYF
>.|.|TRBJ1-1|TRBV30
TGTGCCTGGAGTACTGGACAGTACCCTTTCTTT
CAWSTGQYPFF
>TRBD1|.|TRBJ2-3|TRBV25-1
TGTGCCAGCAGTGAGACCGGGACAGGGTATACAGATACGCAGTATTTT
CASSETGTGYTDTQYF
>TRBD2|once|TRBJ2-2|TRBV11-3
TGTGCCAGCAGCCTCGGACTAGCGAACACCGGGGAGCTGTTTTTT
CASSLGLANTGELFF
>.|.|TRBJ2-3|TRBV3-1/TRBV3-2
TGTGCCAGCAGCCCGAGCGGGCTATTGCGGGATACGCAGTATTTT
CASSPSGLLRDTQYF